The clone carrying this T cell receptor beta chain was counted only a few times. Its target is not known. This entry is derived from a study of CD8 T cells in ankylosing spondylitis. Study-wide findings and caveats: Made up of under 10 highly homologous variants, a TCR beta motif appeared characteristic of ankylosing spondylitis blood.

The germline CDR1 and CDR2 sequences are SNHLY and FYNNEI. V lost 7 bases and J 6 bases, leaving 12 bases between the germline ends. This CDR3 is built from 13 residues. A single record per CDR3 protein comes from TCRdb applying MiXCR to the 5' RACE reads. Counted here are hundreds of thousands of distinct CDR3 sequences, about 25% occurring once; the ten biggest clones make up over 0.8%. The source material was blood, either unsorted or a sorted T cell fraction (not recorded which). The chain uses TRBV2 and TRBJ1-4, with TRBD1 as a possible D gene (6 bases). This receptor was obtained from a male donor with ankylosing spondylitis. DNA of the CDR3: TGTGCCAGCACTACAGGGTTGGATGAAAAACTGTTTTTT. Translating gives CASTTGLDEKLFF.